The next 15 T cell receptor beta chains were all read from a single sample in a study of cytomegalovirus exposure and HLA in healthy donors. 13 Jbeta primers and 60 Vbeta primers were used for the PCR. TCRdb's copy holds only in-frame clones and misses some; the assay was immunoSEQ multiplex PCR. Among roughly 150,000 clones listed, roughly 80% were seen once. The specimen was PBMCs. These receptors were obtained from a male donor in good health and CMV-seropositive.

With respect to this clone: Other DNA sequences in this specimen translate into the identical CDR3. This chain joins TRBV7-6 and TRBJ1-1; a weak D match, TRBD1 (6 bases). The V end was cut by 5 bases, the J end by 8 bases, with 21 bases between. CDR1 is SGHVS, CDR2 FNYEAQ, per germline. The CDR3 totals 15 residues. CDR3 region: CASSLWGRGGSEAFF. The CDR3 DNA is TGTGCCAGCAGCCTGTGGGGGCGCGGCGGGTCCGAAGCTTTCTTT.

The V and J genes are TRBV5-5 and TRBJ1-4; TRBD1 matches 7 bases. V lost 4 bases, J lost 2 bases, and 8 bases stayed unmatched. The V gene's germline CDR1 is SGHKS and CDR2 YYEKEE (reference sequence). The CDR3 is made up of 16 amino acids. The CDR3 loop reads CASSKTGFGTNEKLFF. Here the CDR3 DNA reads TGTGCCAGCAGCAAGACAGGGTTTGGTACTAATGAAAAACTGTTTTTT.

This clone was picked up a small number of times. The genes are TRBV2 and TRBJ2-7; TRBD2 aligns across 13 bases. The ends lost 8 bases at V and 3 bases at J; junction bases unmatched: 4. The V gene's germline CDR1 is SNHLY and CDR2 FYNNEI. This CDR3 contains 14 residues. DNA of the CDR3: TGTGCCAGCGGCGGACTAGCGGGAGTCTACGAGCAGTACTTC. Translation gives CASGGLAGVYEQYF. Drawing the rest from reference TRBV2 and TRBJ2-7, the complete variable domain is EPEVTQTPSHQVTQMGQEVILRCVPISNHLYFYWYRQILGQKVEFLVSFYNNEISEKSEIFDDQFSVERPDGSNFTLKIRSTKLEDSAMYFCASGGLAGVYEQYFGPGTRLTVT.

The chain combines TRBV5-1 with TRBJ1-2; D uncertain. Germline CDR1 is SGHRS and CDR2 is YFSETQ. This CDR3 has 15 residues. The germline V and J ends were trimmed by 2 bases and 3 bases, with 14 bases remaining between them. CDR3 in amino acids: CASSLAQAHDYGYTF. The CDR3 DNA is TGCGCCAGCAGCTTAGCCCAGGCCCATGACTATGGCTACACCTTC.

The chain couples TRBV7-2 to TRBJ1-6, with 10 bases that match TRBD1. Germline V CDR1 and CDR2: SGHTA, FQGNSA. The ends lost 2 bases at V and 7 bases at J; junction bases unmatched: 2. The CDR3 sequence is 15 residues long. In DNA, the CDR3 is TGTGCCAGCAGCTTATCGGACAGGGGGAATTCACCCCTCCACTTT. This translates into CASSLSDRGNSPLHF.

The DNA of the CDR3 is TGTGCCTGGAGTAAGACGGGACTAGCGGGAGTTGTCGAGTTGAATGAGCAGTTCTTC. Amino acid sequence: CAWSKTGLAGVVELNEQFF. V and J are TRBV30 and TRBJ2-1, with TRBD2 matching 14 bases. The CDR3 contains 19 residues. The V gene end was trimmed by 2 bases and the J gene end by 7 bases; junction bases not matched to a gene: 16. Germline lookup yields CDR1 GTSNPN and CDR2 SVGIG (reference sequence).

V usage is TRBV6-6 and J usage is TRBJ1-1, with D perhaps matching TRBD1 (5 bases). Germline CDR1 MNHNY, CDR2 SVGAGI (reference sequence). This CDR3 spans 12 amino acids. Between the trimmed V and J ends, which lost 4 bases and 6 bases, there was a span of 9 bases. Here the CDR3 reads CASSSGGPEAFF. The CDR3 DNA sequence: TGTGCCAGCAGTTCGGGGGGACCTGAAGCTTTCTTT.

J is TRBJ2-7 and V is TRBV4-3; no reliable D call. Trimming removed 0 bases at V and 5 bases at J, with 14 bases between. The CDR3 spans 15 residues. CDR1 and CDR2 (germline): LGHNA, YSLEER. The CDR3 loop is CASSQDEEESHEQYF. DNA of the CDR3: TGCGCCAGCAGCCAAGACGAAGAGGAATCTCACGAGCAGTACTTC.

In DNA, the CDR3 is TGTGCCAGCAGGGCCAGGGGGTCCTCCTACAATGAGCAGTTCTTC. Translated, it gives CASRARGSSYNEQFF. The chain couples TRBV7-2 to TRBJ2-1; 7 bases line up with TRBD1. Per germline, CDR1 SGHTA and CDR2 FQGNSA. The CDR3 has 15 amino acids. V was pared by 6 bases and J by 0 bases, with 5 bases of the junction left unmatched.

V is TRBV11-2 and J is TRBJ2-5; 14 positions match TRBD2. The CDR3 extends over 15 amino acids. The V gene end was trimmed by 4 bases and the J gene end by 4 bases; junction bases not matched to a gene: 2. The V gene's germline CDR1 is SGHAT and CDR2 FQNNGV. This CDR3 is CASSWGLAGVETQYF. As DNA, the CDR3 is TGTGCCAGCAGCTGGGGACTAGCGGGAGTAGAGACCCAGTACTTC.

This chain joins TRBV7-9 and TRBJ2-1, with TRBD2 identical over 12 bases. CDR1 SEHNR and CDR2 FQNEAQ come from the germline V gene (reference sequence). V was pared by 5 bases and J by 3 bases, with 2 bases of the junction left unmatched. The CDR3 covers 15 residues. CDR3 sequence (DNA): TGTGCCAGCAGCCAGGGACTAGCGGGCTACAATGAGCAGTTCTTC. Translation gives CASSQGLAGYNEQFF.

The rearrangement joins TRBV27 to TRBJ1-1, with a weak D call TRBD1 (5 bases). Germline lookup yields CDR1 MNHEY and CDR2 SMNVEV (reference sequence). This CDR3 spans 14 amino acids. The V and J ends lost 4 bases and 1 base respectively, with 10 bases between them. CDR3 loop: CASSWGGRNTEAFF. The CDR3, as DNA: TGTGCCAGCAGTTGGGGGGGTAGGAACACTGAAGCTTTCTTT.

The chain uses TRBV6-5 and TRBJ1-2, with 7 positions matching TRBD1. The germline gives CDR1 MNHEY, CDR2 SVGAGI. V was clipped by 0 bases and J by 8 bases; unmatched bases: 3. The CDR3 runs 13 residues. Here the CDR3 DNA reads TGTGCCAGCAGTTACTCGACAGGGTGGGGCTACACCTTC. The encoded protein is CASSYSTGWGYTF.

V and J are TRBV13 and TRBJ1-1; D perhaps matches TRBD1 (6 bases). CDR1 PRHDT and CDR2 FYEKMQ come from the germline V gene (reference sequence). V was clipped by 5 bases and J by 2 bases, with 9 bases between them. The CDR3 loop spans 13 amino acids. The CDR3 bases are TGTGCCAGCAGCACGACAGGAAACACTGAAGCTTTCTTT. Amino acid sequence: CASSTTGNTEAFF.

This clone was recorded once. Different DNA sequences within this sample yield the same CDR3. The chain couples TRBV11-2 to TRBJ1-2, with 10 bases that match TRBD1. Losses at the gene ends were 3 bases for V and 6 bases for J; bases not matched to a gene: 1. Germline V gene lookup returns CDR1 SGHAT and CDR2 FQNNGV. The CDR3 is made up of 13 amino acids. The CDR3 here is CASSLTGGDGYTF. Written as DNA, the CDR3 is TGTGCCAGCAGCTTGACAGGGGGCGATGGCTACACCTTC.